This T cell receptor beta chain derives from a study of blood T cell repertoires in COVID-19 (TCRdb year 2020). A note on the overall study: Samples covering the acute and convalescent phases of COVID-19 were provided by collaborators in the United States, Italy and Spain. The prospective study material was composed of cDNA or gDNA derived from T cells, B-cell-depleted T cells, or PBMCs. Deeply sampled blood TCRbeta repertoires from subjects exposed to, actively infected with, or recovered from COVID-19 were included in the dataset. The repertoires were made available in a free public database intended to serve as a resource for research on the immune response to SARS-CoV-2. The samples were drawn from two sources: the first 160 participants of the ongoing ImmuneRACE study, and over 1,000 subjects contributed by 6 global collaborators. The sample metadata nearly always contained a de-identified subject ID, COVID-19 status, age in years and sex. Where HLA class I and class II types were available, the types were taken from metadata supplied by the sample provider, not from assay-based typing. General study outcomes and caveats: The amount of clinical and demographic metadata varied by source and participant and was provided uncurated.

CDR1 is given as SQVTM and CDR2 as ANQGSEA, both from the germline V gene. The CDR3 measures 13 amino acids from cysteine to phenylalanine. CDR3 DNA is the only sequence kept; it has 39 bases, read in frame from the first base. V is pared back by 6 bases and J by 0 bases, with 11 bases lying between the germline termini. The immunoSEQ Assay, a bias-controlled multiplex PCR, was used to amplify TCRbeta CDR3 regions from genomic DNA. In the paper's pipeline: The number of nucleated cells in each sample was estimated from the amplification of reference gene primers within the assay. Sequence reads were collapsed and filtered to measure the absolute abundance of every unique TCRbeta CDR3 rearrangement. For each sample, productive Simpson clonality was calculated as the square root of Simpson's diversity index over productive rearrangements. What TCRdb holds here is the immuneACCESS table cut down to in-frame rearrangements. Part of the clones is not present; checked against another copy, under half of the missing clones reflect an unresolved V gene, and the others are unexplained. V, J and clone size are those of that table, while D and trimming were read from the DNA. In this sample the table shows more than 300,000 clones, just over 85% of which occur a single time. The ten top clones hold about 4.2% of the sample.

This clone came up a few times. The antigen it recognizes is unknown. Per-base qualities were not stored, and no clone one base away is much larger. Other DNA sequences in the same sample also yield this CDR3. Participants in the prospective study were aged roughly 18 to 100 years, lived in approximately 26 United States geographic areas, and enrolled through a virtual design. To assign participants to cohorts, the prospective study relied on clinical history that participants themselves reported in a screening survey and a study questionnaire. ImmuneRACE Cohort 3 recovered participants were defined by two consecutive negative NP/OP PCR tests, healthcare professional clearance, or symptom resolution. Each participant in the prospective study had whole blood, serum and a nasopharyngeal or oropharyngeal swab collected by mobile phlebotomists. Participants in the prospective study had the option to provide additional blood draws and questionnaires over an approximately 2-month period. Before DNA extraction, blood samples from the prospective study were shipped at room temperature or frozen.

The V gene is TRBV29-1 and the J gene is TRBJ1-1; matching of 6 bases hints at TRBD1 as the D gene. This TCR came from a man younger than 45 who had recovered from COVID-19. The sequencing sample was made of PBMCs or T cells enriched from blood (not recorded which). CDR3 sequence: CSVRTDMNTEAFF. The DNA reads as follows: TGCAGCGTCCGGACAGACATGAACACTGAAGCTTTCTTT.